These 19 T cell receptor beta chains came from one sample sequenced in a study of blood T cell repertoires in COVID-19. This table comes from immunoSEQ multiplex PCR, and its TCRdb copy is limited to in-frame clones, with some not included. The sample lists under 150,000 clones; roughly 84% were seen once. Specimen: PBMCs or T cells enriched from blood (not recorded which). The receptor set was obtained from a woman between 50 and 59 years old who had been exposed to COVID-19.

CDR3 nucleotide sequence: TGCGCCAGCAGCCAACCCCTGGAGCGGCAGTACTTC. This translates into CASSQPLERQYF. The V gene is TRBV4-1, the J gene TRBJ2-7, with no clear D. Germline V gene lookup returns CDR1 MGHRA and CDR2 YSYEKL. The CDR3 has 12 amino acids. V gave up 2 bases and J gave up 9 bases, with 11 bases separating them.

CDR3 in amino acids: CASSLGAGGSTDTQYF. CDR3 in DNA: TGCGCCAGCAGCTTGGGAGCCGGGGGAAGCACAGATACGCAGTATTTT. This chain uses TRBV5-1 with TRBJ2-3; a possible D gene is TRBD2 (6 bases). Trimming removed 0 bases from V and 0 bases from J, with 11 bases in between. Per the germline V gene, CDR1 is SGHRS and CDR2 is YFSETQ. This CDR3 comprises 16 residues.

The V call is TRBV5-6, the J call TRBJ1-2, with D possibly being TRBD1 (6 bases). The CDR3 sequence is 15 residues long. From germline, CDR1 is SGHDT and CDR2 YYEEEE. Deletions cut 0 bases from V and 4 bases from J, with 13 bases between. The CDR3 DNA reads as TGTGCCAGCAGCTTGGACCCCACAGGGAGCTATGGCTACACCTTC. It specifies CASSLDPTGSYGYTF.

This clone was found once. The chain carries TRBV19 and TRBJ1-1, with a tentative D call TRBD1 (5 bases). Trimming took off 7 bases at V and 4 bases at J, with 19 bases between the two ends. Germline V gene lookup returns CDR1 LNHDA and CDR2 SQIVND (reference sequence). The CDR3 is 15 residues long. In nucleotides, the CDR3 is TGTGCCAGTAAGATGGTCCAGGGTGTGGGCACTGAAGCTTTCTTT. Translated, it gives CASKMVQGVGTEAFF.

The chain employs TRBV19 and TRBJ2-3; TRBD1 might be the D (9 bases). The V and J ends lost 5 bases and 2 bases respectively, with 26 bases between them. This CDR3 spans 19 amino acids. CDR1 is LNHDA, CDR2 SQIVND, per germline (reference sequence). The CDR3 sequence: CASSVDRGIAGPTTDTQYF. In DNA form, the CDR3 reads TGTGCCAGTAGTGTCGACAGGGGGATAGCGGGGCCAACCACAGATACGCAGTATTTT.

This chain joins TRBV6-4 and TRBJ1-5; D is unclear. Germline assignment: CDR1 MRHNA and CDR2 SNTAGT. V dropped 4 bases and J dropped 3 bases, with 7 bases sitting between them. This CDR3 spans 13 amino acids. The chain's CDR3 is CASSVNTNQPQHF. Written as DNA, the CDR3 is TGTGCCAGCAGTGTAAACACCAATCAGCCCCAGCATTTT.

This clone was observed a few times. In DNA form, the CDR3 reads TGTGCCAGCAGCGAGACTAGCGGGGGAAGAACAGATACGCAGTATTTT. Amino acid sequence: CASSETSGGRTDTQYF. The rearrangement links TRBV6-4 to TRBJ2-3; 12 bases are a match to TRBD2. Germline CDR1 MRHNA, CDR2 SNTAGT. This CDR3 contains 16 residues. After removal of 6 bases from V and 3 bases from J, the junction contained 7 bases not matched to a gene.

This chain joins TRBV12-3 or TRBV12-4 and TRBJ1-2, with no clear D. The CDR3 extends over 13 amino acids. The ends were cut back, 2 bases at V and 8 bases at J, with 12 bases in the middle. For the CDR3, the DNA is TGTGCCAGCAGTTTACTTGGCCGATTAGGCTACACCTTC. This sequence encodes CASSLLGRLGYTF.

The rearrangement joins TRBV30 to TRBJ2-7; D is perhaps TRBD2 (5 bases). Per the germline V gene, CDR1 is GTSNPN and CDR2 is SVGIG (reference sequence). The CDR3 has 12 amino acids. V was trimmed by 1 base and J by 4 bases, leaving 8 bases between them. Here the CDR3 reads CAWSGGIYEQYF. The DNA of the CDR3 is TGTGCCTGGAGTGGAGGGATATACGAGCAGTACTTC. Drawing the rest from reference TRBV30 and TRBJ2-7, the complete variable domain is SQTIHQWPATLVQPVGSPLSLECTVEGTSNPNLYWYRQAAGRGLQLLFYSVGIGQISSEVPQNLSASRPQDRQFILSSKKLLLSDSGFYLCAWSGGIYEQYFGPGTRLTVT.

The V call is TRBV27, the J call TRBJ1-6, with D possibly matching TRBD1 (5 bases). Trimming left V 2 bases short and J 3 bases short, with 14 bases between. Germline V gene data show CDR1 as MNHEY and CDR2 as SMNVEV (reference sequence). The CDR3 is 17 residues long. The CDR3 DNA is TGTGCCAGCAGTTTAAGTCTTCGGGGGGACTATAATTCACCCCTCCACTTT. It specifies CASSLSLRGDYNSPLHF.

The CDR3 DNA reads TGTGCCAGCAGGGGGTGGGCGGCGGGCGACGAGCAGTACTTC. Translating it yields CASRGWAAGDEQYF. The chain recombines TRBV2 with TRBJ2-7, with a weak D call TRBD2 (5 bases). This CDR3 spans 14 amino acids. Trimming removed 6 bases from V and 5 bases from J, with 17 bases in between. The germline V gene encodes CDR1 SNHLY and CDR2 FYNNEI.

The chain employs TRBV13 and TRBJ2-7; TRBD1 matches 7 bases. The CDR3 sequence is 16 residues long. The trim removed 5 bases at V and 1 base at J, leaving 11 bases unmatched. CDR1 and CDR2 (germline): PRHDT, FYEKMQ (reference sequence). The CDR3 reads CASSARTGVISYEQYF. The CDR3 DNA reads TGTGCCAGCAGCGCCCGGACAGGAGTTATATCCTACGAGCAGTACTTC.

CDR3 amino acids: CASSNDGRPAGELFF. In DNA form, the CDR3 reads TGTGCCAGTAGTAATGATGGCCGCCCCGCCGGGGAGCTGTTTTTT. The rearrangement links TRBV19 to TRBJ2-2; no definite D call. V was pared by 4 bases and J by 6 bases, with 15 bases between. Germline V gene data show CDR1 as LNHDA and CDR2 as SQIVND (reference sequence). The CDR3 runs to 15 residues.

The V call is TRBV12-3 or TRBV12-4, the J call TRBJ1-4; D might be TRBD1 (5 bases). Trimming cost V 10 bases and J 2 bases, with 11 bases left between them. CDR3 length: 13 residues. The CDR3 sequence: CATSGGTNEKLFF. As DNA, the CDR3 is TGTGCCACCTCCGGGGGGACTAATGAAAAACTGTTTTTT.

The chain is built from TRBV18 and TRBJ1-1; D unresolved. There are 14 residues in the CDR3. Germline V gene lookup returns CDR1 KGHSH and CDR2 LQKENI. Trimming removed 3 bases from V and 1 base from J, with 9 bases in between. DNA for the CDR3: TGTGCCAGCTCACCCCAGGTAAAGAACACTGAAGCTTTCTTT. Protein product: CASSPQVKNTEAFF.

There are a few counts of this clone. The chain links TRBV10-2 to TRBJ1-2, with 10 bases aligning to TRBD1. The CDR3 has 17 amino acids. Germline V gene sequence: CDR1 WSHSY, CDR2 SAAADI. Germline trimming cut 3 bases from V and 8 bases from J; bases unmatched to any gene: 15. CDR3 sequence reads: CASSEGTGVVTRGGYTF. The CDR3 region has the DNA TGCGCCAGCAGTGAAGGGACAGGGGTAGTGACAAGAGGGGGCTACACCTTC.

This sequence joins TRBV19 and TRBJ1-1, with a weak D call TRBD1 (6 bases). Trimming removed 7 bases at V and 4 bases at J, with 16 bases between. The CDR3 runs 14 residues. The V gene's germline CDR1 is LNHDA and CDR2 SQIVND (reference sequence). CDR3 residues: CASTPGVGGTEAFF. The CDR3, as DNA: TGTGCCAGTACCCCAGGGGTTGGGGGCACTGAAGCTTTCTTT.

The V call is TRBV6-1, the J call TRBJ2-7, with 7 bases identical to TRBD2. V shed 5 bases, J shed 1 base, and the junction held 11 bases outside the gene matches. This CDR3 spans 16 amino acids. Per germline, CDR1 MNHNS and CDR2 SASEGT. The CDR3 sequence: CASSQDGGVRSYEQYF. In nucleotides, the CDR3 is TGTGCCAGCAGTCAAGATGGGGGGGTGCGGTCCTACGAGCAGTACTTC.

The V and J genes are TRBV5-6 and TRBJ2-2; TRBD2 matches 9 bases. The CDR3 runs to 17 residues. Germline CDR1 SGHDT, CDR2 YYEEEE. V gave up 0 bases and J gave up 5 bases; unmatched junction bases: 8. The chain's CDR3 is CASSLVGREGRTGELFF. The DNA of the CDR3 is TGTGCCAGCAGCTTGGTGGGGCGGGAGGGCCGGACCGGGGAGCTGTTTTTT.